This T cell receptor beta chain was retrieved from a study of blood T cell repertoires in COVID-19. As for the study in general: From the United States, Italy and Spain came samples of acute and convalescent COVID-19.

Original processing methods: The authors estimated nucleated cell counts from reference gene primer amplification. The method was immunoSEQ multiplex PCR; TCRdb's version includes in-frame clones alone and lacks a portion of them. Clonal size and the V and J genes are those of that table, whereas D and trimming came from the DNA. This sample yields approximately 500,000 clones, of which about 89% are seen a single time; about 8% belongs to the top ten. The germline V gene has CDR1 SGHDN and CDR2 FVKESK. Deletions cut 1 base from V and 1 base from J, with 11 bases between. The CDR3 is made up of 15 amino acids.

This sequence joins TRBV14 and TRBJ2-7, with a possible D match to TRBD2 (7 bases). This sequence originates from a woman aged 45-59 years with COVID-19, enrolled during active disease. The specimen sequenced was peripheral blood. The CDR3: CASSQVGGPSYEQYF. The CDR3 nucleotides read TGTGCCAGCAGCCAAGTGGGGGGGCCTTCCTACGAGCAGTACTTC.